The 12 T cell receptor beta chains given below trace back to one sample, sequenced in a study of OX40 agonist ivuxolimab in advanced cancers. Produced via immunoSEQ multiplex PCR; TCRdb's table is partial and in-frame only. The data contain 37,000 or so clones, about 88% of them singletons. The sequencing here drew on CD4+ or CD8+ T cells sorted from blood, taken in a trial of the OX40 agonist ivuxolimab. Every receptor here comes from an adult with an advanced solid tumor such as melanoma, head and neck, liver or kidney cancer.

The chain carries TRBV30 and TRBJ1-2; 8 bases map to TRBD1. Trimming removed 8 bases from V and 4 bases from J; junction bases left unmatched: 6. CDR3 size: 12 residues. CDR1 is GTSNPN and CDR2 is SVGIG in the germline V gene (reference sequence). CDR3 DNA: TGTGCCCGCCAGGACAGGGTCTATGGCTACACCTTC. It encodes CARQDRVYGYTF.

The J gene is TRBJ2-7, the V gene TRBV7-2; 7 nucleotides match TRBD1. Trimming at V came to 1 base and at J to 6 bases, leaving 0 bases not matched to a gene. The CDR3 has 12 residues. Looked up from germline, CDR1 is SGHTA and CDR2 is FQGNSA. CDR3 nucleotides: TGTGCCAGCAGCTTAGACAGGGGCGAGCAGTACTTC. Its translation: CASSLDRGEQYF.

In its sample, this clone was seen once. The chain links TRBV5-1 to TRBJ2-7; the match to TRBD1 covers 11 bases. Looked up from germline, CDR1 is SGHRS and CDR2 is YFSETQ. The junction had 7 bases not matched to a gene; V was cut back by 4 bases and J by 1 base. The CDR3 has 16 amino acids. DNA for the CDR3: TGCGCCAGCAGCCGAGGATGGGACAGGGGGTCCTACGAGCAGTACTTC. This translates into CASSRGWDRGSYEQYF.

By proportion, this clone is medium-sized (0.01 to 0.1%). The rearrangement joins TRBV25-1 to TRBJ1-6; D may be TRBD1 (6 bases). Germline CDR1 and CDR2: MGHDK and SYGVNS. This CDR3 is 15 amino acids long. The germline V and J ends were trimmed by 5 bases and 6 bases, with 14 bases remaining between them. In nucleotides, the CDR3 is TGTGCCAGCAGTCTCCGACAGGAGAGTAATTCACCCCTCCACTTT. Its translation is CASSLRQESNSPLHF.

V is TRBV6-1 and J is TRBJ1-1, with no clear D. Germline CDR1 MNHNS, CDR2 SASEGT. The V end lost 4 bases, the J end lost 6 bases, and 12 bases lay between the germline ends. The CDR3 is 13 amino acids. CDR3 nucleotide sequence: TGTGCCAGCAGTGTTGAGGCGGGAGCTGAAGCTTTCTTT. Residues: CASSVEAGAEAFF.

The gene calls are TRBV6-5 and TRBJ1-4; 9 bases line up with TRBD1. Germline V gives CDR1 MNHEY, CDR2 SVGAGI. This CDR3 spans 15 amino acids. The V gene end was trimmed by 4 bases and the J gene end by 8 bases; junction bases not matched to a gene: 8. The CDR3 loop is CASSSSGTGWEKLFF. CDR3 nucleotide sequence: TGTGCCAGCAGTTCCTCCGGGACAGGGTGGGAAAAACTGTTTTTT.

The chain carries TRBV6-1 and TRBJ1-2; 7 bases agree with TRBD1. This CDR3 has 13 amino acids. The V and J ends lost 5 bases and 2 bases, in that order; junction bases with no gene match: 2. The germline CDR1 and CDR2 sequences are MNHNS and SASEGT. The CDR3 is CASSRDSNYGYTF. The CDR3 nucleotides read TGTGCCAGCAGTCGGGACAGCAACTATGGCTACACCTTC.

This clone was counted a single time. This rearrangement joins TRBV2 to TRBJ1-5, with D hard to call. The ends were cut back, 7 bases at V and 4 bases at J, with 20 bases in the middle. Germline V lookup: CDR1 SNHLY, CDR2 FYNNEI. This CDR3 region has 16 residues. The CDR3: CASKDPLTLTNQPQHF. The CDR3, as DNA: TGTGCCAGCAAAGACCCCCTCACATTAACGAATCAGCCCCAGCATTTT.

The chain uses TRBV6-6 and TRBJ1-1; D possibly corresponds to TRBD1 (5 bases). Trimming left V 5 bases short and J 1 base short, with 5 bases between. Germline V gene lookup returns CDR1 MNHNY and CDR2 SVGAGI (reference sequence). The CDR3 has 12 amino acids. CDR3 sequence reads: CASSDRNTEAFF. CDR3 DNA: TGTGCCAGCAGTGACAGGAACACTGAAGCTTTCTTT.

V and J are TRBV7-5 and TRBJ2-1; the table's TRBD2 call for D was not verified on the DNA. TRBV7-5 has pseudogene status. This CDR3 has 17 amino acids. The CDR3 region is CARSLVSQRPFNNEQFF. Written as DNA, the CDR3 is TGTGCCAGAAGCTTAGTGAGCCAGCGGCCCTTTAATAATGAGCAGTTCTTC.

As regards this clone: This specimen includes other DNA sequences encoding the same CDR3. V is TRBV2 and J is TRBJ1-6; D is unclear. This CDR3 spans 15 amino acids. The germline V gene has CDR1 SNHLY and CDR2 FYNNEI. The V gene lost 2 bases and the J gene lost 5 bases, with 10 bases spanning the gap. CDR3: CASSETSQNNSPLHF. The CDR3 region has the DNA TGTGCCAGCAGTGAAACGAGCCAAAATAATTCACCCCTCCACTTT.

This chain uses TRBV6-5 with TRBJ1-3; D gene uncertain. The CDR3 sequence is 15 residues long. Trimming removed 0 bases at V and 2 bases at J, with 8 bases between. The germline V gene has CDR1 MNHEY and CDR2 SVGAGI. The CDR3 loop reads CASSYSGVTGNTIYF. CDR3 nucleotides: TGTGCCAGCAGTTACTCCGGGGTGACTGGAAACACCATATATTTT.